The 10 T cell receptor beta chains in this list originate from one sample, sequenced in a study of blood T cell repertoires in COVID-19 (dated by TCRdb to the early 2020s). Library preparation used the immunoSEQ multiplex PCR assay. Not all clones reach the TCRdb copy of this immuneACCESS table, which keeps in-frame sequences only. Checked studies attribute under half of the gap to unresolved V genes and leave the rest unexplained. The sample data list 250,000 to 350,000 clones, and around 87% of these were observed just once. Under 3% of the sample goes to the ten largest clones. Source material: PBMCs or T cells enriched from blood (not recorded which). Source of these receptors: a woman aged 18-29 years who had recovered from COVID-19.

This clone was seen more than once but under ten times. The chain carries TRBV19 and TRBJ2-7; D is unresolved. The V gene's germline CDR1 is LNHDA and CDR2 SQIVND (reference sequence). The CDR3 is 12 amino acids. Between the trimmed V and J ends, which lost 2 bases and 6 bases, there was a span of 8 bases. CDR3 bases: TGTGCCAGTAGTATATCATTCGGCGAGCAGTACTTC. Translated, it gives CASSISFGEQYF.

This clone was found once. The chain recombines TRBV6-1 with TRBJ1-5; D is uncertain. The CDR3 spans 12 residues. V lost 3 bases, J lost 8 bases, and 8 bases lay in between. Germline V lookup: CDR1 MNHNS, CDR2 SASEGT. Here the CDR3 reads CASSDPGEPQHF. Here the CDR3 DNA reads TGTGCCAGCAGTGACCCCGGGGAGCCCCAGCATTTT.

The chain joins TRBV28 to TRBJ1-3; D is perhaps TRBD1 (5 bases). Deletions cut 5 bases from V and 0 bases from J, with 11 bases between. CDR1 and CDR2 from the germline V gene are MDHEN and SYDVKM. The CDR3 spans 15 residues. The CDR3 spells CASSPGYSSGNTIYF. The CDR3 nucleotides are TGTGCCAGCAGTCCAGGGTACTCCTCTGGAAACACCATATATTTT.

The chain is built from TRBV30 and TRBJ1-1; D is undetermined. Trimming stripped 7 bases from V and 10 bases from J, with 19 bases between. Germline CDR1 GTSNPN, CDR2 SVGIG (reference sequence). CDR3 size: 12 residues. The CDR3 region is CASGGVEGRAFF. CDR3 in DNA: TGTGCCTCGGGAGGAGTGGAGGGTCGAGCTTTCTTT. The full variable domain, completed using reference TRBV30 and TRBJ1-1, is SQTIHQWPATLVQPVGSPLSLECTVEGTSNPNLYWYRQAAGRGLQLLFYSVGIGQISSEVPQNLSASRPQDRQFILSSKKLLLSDSGFYLCASGGVEGRAFFGQGTRLTVV.

V usage is TRBV5-4 and J usage is TRBJ2-5; 11 positions match TRBD2. V was pared by 4 bases and J by 1 base, with 3 bases of the junction left unmatched. The CDR3 extends over 15 amino acids. Germline V gives CDR1 SGHNT, CDR2 YYREEE (reference sequence). The CDR3 DNA is TGTGCCAGCAGCGAGGGACTAGCGGTCCAAGAGACCCAGTACTTC. Protein: CASSEGLAVQETQYF.

The chain has TRBV28 and TRBJ2-5; 8 positions match TRBD1. The CDR3 totals 14 residues. V shed 3 bases, J shed 5 bases, and the junction held 5 bases outside the gene matches. Germline CDR1 reads MDHEN; CDR2 reads SYDVKM. This CDR3 reads CASSLAGGRETQYF. The DNA for the CDR3 is TGTGCCAGCAGTTTGGCAGGGGGCAGGGAGACCCAGTACTTC.

V usage is TRBV4-1 and J usage is TRBJ2-5; a weak D match, TRBD1 (5 bases). This CDR3 comprises 14 residues. Trimming removed 1 base from V and 7 bases from J, with 13 bases in between. The germline CDR1 and CDR2 sequences are MGHRA and YSYEKL. CDR3 protein: CASSQVARTGTQYF. CDR3 DNA: TGCGCCAGCAGCCAAGTAGCCAGAACAGGGACCCAGTACTTC.

The chain links TRBV10-3 to TRBJ2-7; D is possibly TRBD1 (6 bases). The germline CDR1 and CDR2 sequences are ENHRY and SYGVKD. V lost 4 bases, J lost 2 bases, and 15 bases lay in between. This CDR3 has 15 residues. CDR3 in DNA: TGTGCCATCAGTGGGGATATAACAGGGCCCTACGAGCAGTACTTC. Translation gives CAISGDITGPYEQYF.

This rearrangement joins TRBV7-9 to TRBJ1-4, with TRBD1 identical over 8 bases. This CDR3 is built from 14 residues. The germline V gene has CDR1 SEHNR and CDR2 FQNEAQ (reference sequence). Losses at the gene ends were 6 bases for V and 7 bases for J; bases not matched to a gene: 7. This CDR3 reads CASRNQGAGEKLFF. DNA of the CDR3: TGTGCCAGCAGGAACCAGGGGGCGGGTGAAAAACTGTTTTTT.

The chain links TRBV4-1 to TRBJ2-7; 16 bases fit TRBD2. CDR1 is MGHRA, CDR2 YSYEKL, per germline. The CDR3 totals 18 residues. V shed 3 bases and J 1 base; nucleotides not matched to a gene: 6. CDR3 in DNA: TGCGCCAGCAGCCACGGGACTAGCGGGGGGGCCCTTTCCTACGAGCAGTACTTC. Protein product: CASSHGTSGGALSYEQYF.